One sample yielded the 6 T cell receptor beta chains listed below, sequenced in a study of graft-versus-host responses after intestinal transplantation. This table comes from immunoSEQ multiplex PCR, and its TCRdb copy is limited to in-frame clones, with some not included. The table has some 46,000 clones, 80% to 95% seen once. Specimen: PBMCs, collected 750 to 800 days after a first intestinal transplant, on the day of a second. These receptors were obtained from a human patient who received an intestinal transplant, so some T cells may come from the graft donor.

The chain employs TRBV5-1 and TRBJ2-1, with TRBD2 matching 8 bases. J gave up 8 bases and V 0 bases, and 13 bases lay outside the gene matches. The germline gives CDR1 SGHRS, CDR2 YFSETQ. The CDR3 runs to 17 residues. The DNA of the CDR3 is TGCGCCAGCAGCTTGGTGCTAGCGGGTACTACTGGTGATGAGCAGTTCTTC. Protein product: CASSLVLAGTTGDEQFF.

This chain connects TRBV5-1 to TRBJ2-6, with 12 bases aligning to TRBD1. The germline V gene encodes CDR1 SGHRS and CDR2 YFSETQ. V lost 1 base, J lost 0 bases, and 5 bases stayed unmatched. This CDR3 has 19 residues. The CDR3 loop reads CASSLRGTGGVSGANVLTF. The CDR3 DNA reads TGCGCCAGCAGCTTGAGGGGGACAGGGGGCGTCTCTGGGGCCAACGTCCTGACTTTC.

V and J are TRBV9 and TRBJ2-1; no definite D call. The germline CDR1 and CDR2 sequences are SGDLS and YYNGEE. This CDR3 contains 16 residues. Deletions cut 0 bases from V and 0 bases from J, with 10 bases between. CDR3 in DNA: TGTGCCAGCAGCGTAGTAGTTCGGTCCTCCTACAATGAGCAGTTCTTC. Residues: CASSVVVRSSYNEQFF.

The CDR3 region has the DNA TGTGCCAGCAGCCCCCCGGGGTATCTTGGCGGGAGGGAATACAATGAGCAGTTCTTC. This encodes CASSPPGYLGGREYNEQFF. The rearrangement joins TRBV7-8 to TRBJ2-1, with 9 positions matching TRBD2. V trimming: 5 bases; J trimming: 4 bases; junction bases outside the gene matches: 18. The CDR3 contains 19 residues. Germline CDR1 SGHVS, CDR2 FQNEAQ.

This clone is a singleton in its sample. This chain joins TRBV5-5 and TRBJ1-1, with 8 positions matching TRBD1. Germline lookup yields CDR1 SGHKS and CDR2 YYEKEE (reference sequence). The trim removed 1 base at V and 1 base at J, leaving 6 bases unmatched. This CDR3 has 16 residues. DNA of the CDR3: TGTGCCAGCAGCTTGTTCTTAGGGACAGGGAACACTGAAGCTTTCTTT. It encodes CASSLFLGTGNTEAFF.

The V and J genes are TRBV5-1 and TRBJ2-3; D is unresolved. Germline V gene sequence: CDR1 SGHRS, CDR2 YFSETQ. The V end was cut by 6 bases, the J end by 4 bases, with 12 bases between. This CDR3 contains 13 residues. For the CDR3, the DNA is TGCGCCAGCAAGGTGGATTTCGCAGATACGCAGTATTTT. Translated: CASKVDFADTQYF.